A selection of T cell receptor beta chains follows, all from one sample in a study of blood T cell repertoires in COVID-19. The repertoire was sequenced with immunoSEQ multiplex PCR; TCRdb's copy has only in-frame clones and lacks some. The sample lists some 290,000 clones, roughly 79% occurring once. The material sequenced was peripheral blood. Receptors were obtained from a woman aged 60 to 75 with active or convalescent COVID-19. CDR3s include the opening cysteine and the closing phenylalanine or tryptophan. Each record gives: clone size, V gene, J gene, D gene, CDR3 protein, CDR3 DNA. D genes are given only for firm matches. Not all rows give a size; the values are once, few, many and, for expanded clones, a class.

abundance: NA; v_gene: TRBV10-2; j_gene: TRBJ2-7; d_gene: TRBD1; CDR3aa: CASRTGGLSYEQYF; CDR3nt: TGCGCCAGCAGAACAGGGGGCCTTTCCTACGAGCAGTACTTC
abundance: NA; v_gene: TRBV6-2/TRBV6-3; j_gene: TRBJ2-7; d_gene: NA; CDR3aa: CASSRGSYEQYF; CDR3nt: TGTGCCAGCAGTCGCGGCTCCTACGAGCAGTACTTC
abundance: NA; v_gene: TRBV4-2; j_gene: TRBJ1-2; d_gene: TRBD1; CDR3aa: CASSQDVGQAGYGYTF; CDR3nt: TGTGCCAGCAGCCAAGACGTTGGACAGGCCGGCTATGGCTACACCTTC
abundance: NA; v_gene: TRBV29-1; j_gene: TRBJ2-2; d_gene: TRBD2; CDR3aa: CSVGSGGTGELFF; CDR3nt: TGCAGCGTTGGTAGCGGGGGCACCGGGGAGCTGTTTTTT
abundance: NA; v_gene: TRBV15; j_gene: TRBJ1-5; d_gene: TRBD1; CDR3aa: CATSRDRTGVRQPQHF; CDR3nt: TGTGCCACCAGCAGAGATCGGACAGGGGTCAGACAGCCCCAGCATTTT
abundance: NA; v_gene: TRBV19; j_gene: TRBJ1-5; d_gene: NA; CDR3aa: CASSIRGDQPQHF; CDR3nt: TGTGCCAGTAGTATCCGGGGGGATCAGCCCCAGCATTTT
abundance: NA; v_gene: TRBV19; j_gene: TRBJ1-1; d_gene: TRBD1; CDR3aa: CASSIKYRDSIMNTEAFF; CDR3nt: TGTGCCAGTAGTATTAAGTACCGGGACAGCATCATGAACACTGAAGCTTTCTTT
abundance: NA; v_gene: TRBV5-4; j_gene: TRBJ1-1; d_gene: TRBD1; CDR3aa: CASSLFDRGRLNTEAFF; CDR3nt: TGTGCCAGCAGCCTTTTTGACAGGGGGCGCTTGAACACTGAAGCTTTCTTT
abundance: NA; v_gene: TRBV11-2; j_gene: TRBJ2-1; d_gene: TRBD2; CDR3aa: CASSLEGFPGLAGGRREQFF; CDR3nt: TGTGCCAGCAGCTTAGAGGGCTTCCCGGGACTAGCGGGGGGGCGGCGGGAGCAGTTCTTC
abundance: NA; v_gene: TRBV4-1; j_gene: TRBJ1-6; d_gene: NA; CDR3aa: CASSQGSGSNKDSPLHF; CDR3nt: TGCGCCAGCAGCCAAGGAAGCGGCAGCAATAAAGATTCACCCCTCCACTTT
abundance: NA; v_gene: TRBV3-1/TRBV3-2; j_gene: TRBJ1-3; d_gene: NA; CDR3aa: CASSQTLQGSSGNTIYF; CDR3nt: TGTGCCAGCAGCCAGACTCTACAGGGAAGCTCTGGAAACACCATATATTTT
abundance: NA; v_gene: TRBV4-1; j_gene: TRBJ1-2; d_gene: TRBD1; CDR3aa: CASSQPFFRDRGDGYTF; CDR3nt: TGCGCCAGCAGCCAACCCTTTTTTCGGGACAGGGGGGATGGCTACACCTTC
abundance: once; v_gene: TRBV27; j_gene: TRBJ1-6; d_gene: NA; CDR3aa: CASSFSKGSNSPLHF; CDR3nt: TGTGCCAGCAGTTTCTCGAAAGGGAGTAATTCACCCCTCCACTTT
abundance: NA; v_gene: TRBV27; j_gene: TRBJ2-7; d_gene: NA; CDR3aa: CASGRGEQYF; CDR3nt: TGTGCCAGCGGTAGGGGGGAGCAGTACTTC
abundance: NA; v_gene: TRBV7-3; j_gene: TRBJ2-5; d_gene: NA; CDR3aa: CASSIVRDGRGETQYF; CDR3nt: TGTGCCAGCAGCATAGTTCGGGACGGCCGGGGGGAGACCCAGTACTTC
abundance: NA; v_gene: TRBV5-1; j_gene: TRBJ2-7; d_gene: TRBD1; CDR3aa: CASSFWTGGPLYEQYF; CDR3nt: TGCGCCAGCAGCTTTTGGACAGGGGGTCCTCTCTACGAGCAGTACTTC
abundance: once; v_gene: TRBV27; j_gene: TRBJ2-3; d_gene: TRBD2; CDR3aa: CASSLAPASGGTTFLRDTQYF; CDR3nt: TGTGCCAGCAGTTTAGCACCGGCTAGCGGGGGGACCACCTTCCTCCGAGATACGCAGTATTTT
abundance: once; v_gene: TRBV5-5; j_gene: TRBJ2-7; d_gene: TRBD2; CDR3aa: CASSFAGGGRREQYF; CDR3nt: TGTGCCAGCAGCTTTGCGGGGGGTGGGCGTCGCGAGCAGTACTTC
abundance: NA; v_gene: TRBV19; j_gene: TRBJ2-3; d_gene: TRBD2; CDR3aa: CASSISSGGFTDTQYF; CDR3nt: TGTGCCAGTAGTATCAGTAGCGGGGGTTTCACAGATACGCAGTATTTT
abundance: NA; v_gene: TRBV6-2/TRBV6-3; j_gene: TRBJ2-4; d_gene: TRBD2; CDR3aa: CASSYSLAGPTKNIQYF; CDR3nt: TGTGCCAGCAGTTACTCGTTAGCGGGCCCCACCAAAAACATTCAGTACTTC
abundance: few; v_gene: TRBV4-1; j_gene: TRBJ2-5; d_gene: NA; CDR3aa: CASSLTGFETQYF; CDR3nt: TGCGCCAGCAGCCTGACAGGTTTTGAGACCCAGTACTTC
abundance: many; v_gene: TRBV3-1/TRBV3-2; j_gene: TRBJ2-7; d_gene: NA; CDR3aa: CASSPPYSSYEQYF; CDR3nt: TGTGCCAGCAGTCCCCCCTACAGCTCCTACGAGCAGTACTTC
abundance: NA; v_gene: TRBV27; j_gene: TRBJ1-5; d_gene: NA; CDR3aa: CASKGANQPQHF; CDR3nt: TGTGCCAGCAAAGGGGCCAACCAGCCCCAGCATTTT
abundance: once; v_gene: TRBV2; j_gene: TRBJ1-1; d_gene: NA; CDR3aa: CASTRARGTEAFF; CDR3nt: TGTGCCAGCACCCGAGCCCGGGGCACTGAAGCTTTCTTT
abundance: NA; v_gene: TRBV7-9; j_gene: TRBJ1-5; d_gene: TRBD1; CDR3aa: CASSFSVDRGAQHF; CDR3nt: TGTGCCAGCAGCTTTAGCGTTGACAGGGGAGCCCAGCATTTT
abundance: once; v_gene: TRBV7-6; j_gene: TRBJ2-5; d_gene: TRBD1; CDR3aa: CASSLGQGLETQYF; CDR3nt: TGTGCCAGCAGCTTAGGACAGGGTTTGGAGACCCAGTACTTC
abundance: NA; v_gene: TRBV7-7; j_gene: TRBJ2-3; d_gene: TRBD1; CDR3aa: CASSLSGTGGTDTQYF; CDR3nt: TGTGCTAGCAGCTTGTCCGGGACAGGGGGCACAGATACGCAGTATTTT
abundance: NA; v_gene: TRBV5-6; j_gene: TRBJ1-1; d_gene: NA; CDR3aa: CASSRQRNTEAFF; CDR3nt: TGTGCCAGCAGCAGACAGAGGAACACTGAAGCTTTCTTT
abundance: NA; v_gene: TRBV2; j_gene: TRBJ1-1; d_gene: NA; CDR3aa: CASSEALQGTEAFF; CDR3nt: TGTGCCAGCAGTGAAGCGCTTCAGGGCACTGAAGCTTTCTTT
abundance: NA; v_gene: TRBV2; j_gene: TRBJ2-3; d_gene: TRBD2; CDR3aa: CASSNDVAGGTDTQYF; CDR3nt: TGTGCCAGCAGCAATGACGTAGCGGGGGGGACAGATACGCAGTATTTT
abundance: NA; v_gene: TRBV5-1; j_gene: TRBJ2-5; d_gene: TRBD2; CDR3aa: CASSSLGTSGGETQYF; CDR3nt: TGCGCCAGCAGCTCGTTAGGGACTAGCGGGGGGGAGACCCAGTACTTC
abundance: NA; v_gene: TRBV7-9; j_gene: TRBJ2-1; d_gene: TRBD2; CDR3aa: CASSARTSGGPSYNEQFF; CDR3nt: TGTGCCAGCAGCGCGCGGACTAGCGGGGGGCCGTCCTACAATGAGCAGTTCTTC
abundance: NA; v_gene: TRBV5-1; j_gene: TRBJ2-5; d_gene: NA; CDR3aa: CASSLASETQYF; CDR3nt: TGCGCCAGCAGCTTGGCCTCGGAGACCCAGTACTTC
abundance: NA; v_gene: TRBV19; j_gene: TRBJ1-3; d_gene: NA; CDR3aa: CASSTQGSSGNTIYF; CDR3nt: TGTGCCAGTAGTACCCAGGGGAGTTCTGGAAACACCATATATTTT
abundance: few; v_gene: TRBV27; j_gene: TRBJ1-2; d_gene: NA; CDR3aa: CASSLYSGGSAPNYGYTF; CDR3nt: TGTGCCAGCAGTTTATACTCGGGGGGCTCCGCCCCTAACTATGGCTACACCTTC
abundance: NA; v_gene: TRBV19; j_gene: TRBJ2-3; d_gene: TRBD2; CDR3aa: CASSDGGGPETDTQYF; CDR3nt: TGTGCCAGTAGCGACGGCGGGGGGCCGGAAACAGATACGCAGTATTTT
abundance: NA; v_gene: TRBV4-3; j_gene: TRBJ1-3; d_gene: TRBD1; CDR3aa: CASSLGTGSGNTIYF; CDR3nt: TGCGCCAGCAGCCTCGGGACAGGGAGTGGAAACACCATATATTTT
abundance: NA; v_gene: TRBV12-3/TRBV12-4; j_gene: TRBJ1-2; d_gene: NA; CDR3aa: CASSSRQGGYTF; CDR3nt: TGTGCCAGCAGTTCCAGGCAGGGGGGCTACACCTTC
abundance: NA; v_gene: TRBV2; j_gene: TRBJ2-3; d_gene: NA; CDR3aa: CASSDSLGTEYF; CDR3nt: TGTGCCAGCAGTGACTCGCTAGGAACGGAGTATTTT
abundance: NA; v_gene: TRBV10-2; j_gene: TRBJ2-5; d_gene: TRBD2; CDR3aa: CASSASSGGAGGTQYF; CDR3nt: TGCGCCAGCAGTGCTTCTAGCGGGGGGGCCGGTGGGACCCAGTACTTC
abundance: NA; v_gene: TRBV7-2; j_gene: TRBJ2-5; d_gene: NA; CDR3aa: CASSHRGDRQETQYF; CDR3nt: TGTGCCAGCAGCCATAGGGGAGACAGGCAAGAGACCCAGTACTTC
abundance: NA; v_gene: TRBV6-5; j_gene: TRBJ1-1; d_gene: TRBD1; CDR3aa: CASSSLRQGTTEAFF; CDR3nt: TGTGCCAGCAGTTCCCTTAGACAGGGAACGACTGAAGCTTTCTTT
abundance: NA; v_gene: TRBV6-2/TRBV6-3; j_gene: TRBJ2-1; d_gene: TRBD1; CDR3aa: CASSTRDRGNWGEQFF; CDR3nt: TGTGCCAGCAGCACCCGGGACAGGGGAAACTGGGGTGAGCAGTTCTTC
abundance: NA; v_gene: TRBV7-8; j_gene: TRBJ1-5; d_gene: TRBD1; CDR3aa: CASSPQGAVSNQPQHF; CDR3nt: TGTGCCAGCAGCCCTCAGGGGGCCGTAAGCAATCAGCCCCAGCATTTT
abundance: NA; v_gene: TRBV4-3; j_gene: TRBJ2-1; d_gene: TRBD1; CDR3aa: CASSQGTALSYNEQFF; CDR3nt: TGCGCCAGCAGCCAGGGGACAGCCCTCTCCTACAATGAGCAGTTCTTC
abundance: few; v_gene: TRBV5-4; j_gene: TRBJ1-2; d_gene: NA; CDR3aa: CASSLDGPGSGYTF; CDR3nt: TGTGCCAGCAGCTTGGACGGCCCGGGAAGTGGCTACACCTTC
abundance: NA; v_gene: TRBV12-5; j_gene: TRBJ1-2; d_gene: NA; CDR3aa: CASGLVRGTLYGYTF; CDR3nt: TGTGCTAGTGGTTTGGTACGTGGGACACTCTATGGCTACACCTTC
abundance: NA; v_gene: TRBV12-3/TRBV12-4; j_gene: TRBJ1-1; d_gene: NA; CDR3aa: CASRRLPNTEAFF; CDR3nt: TGTGCCAGCAGGCGACTGCCGAACACTGAAGCTTTCTTT
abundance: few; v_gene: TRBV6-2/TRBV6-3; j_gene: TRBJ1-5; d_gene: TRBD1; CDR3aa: CASSSGQDNQPQHF; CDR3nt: TGTGCCAGCAGCTCCGGACAGGACAATCAGCCCCAGCATTTT
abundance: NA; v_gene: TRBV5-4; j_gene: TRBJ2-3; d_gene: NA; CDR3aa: CASSGRGLDGISTDTQYF; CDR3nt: TGTGCCAGCAGCGGTCGGGGGTTAGATGGAATAAGCACAGATACGCAGTATTTT
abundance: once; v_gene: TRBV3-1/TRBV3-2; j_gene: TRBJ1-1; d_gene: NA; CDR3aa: CASSQVVREAEAFF; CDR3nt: TGTGCCAGCAGCCAAGTTGTGCGTGAGGCTGAAGCTTTCTTT
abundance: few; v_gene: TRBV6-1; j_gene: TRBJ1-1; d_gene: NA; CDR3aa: CASSELEGRNTEAFF; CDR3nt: TGTGCCAGCAGTGAATTGGAGGGAAGGAACACTGAAGCTTTCTTT
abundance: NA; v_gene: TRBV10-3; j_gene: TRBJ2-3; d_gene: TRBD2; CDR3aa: CAISFRSGGASTDTQYF; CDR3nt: TGTGCCATCAGTTTTCGTAGCGGGGGGGCTAGCACAGATACGCAGTATTTT
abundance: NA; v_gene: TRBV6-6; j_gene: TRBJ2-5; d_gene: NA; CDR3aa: CASSYSGGEETQYF; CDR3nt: TGTGCCAGCAGTTACTCAGGGGGGGAAGAGACCCAGTACTTC
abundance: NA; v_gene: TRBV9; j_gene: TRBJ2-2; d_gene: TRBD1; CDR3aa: CASSPKGQVNTGELFF; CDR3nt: TGTGCCAGCAGCCCCAAAGGACAGGTGAACACCGGGGAGCTGTTTTTT
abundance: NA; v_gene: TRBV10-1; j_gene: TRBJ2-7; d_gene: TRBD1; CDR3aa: CASSADRVGEQYF; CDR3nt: TGCGCCAGCAGTGCAGACAGGGTGGGCGAGCAGTACTTC
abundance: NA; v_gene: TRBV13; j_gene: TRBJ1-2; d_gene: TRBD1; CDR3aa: CASSPQGSNYGYTF; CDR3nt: TGTGCCAGCAGCCCACAGGGGTCAAACTATGGCTACACCTTC